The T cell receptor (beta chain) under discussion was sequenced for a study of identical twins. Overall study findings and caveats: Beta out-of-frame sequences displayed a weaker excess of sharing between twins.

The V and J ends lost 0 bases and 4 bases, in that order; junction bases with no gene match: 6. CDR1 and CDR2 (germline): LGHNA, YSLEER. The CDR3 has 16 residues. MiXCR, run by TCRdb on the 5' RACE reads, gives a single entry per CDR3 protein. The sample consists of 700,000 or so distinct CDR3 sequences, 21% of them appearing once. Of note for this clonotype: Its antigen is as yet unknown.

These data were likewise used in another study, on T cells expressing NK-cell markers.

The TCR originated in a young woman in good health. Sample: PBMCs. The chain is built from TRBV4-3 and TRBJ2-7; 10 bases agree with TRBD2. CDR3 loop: CASSQDRWTSGYEQYF. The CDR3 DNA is TGCGCCAGCAGCCAAGATCGGTGGACTAGCGGTTACGAGCAGTACTTC.